This T cell receptor beta chain was obtained from a study of blood T cells in healthy people across ages. With 7 bases clipped from V and 7 bases from J, the junction kept 12 bases outside the gene matches. Germline CDR1 reads SQVTM; CDR2 reads ANQGSEA. CDR3 length equals 14 residues. A second 7 to 11 cycle PCR used barcoded and J-beta primers. A single record per CDR3 protein comes from TCRdb applying MiXCR to the 5' RACE reads. This table holds 1.2 million to 1.5 million distinct CDR3 sequences, 59% found once. The sample holds a few counts of this clonotype. The V gene is TRBV29-1, the J gene TRBJ2-1; 8 bases fit TRBD2. The sequenced material came from blood. The source is a man between 18 and 35 years old in good health. The CDR3 spells CSGFFGGEGNEQFF. DNA of the CDR3: TGCAGCGGGTTTTTCGGGGGGGAAGGAAATGAGCAGTTCTTC.